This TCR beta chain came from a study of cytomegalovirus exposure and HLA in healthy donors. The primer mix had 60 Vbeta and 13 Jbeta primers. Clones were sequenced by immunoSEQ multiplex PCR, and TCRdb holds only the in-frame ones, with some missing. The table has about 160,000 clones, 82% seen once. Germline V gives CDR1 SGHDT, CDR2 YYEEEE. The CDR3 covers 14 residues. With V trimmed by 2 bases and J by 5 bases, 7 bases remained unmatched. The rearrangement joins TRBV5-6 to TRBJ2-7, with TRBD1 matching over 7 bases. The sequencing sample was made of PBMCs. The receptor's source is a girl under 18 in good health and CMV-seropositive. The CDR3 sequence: CASSLVTGSNEQYF. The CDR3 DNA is TGTGCCAGCAGCTTAGTGACAGGGTCCAACGAGCAGTACTTC.